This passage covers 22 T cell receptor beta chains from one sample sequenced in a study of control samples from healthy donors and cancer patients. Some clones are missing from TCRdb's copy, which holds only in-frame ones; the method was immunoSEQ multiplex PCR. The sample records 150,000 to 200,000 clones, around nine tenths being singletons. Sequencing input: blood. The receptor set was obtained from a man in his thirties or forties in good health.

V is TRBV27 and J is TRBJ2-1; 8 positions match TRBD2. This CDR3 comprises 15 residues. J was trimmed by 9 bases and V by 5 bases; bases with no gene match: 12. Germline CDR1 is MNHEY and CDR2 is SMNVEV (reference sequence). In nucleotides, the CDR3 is TGTGCCAGCAGTCCTACTAGCGGCCTCGTTCGTGAGCAGTTCTTC. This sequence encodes CASSPTSGLVREQFF.

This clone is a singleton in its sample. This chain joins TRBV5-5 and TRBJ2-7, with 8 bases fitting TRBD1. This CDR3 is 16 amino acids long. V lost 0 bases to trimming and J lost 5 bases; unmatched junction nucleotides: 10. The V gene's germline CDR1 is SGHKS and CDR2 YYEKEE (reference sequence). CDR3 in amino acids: CASSLEQWTGSHEQYF. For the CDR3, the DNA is TGTGCCAGCAGCTTGGAACAGTGGACAGGGTCCCACGAGCAGTACTTC.

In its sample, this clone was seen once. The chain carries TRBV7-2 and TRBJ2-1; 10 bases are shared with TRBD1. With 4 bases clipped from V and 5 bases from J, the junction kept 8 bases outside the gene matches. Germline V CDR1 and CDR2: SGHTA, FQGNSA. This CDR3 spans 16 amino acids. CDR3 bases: TGTGCCAGCAGCTCATCGGCCGGGACAGGGGACAATGAGCAGTTCTTC. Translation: CASSSSAGTGDNEQFF.

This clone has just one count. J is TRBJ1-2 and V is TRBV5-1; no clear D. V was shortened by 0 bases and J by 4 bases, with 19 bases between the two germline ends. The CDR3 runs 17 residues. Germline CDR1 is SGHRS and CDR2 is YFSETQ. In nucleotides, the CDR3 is TGCGCCAGCAGCTTGGGTGGTTCAGTAGGCGATTTCTATGGCTACACCTTC. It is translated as CASSLGGSVGDFYGYTF.

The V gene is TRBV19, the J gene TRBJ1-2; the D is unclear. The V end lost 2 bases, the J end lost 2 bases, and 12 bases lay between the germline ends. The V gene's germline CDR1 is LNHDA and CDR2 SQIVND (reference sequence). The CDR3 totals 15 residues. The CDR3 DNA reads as TGTGCCAGTAGTATATTCCCAGGCCAAAACTATGGCTACACCTTC. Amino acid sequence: CASSIFPGQNYGYTF. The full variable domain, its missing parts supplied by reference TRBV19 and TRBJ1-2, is DGGITQSPKYLFRKEGQNVTLSCEQNLNHDAMYWYRQDPGQGLRLIYYSQIVNDFQKGDIAEGYSVSREKKESFPLTVTSAQKNPTAFYLCASSIFPGQNYGYTFGSGTRLTVV.

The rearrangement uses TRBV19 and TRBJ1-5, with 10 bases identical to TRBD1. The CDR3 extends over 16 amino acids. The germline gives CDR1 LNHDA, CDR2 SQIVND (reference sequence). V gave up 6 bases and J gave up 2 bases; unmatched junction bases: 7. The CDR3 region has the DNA TGTGCCAGTAGCGACAGGGGGCTCGGGCGCAATCAGCCCCAGCATTTT. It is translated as CASSDRGLGRNQPQHF.

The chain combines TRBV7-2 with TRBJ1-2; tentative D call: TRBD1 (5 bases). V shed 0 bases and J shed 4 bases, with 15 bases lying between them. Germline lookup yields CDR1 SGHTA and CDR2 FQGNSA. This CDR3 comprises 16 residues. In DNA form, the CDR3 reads TGTGCCAGCAGCTTAGCGGGCCAGGGCAGGCGCTATGGCTACACCTTC. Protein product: CASSLAGQGRRYGYTF.

The CDR3 region has the DNA TGTGCCAGCACCGGAGGGGGGAAACGAGAGACCCAGTACTTC. Translating it yields CASTGGGKRETQYF. The rearrangement links TRBV2 to TRBJ2-5, with D tentatively TRBD1 or TRBD2 (6 bases each). The germline V gene encodes CDR1 SNHLY and CDR2 FYNNEI. CDR3 size: 14 residues. With 7 bases removed from V and 4 bases from J, the gap between germline ends came to 16 bases.

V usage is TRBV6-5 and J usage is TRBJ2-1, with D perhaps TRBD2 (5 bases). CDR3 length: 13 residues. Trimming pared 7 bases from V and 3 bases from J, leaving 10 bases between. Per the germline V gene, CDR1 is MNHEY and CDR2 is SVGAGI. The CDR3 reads CASTPEGYNEQFF. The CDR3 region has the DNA TGTGCCAGCACCCCAGAGGGCTACAATGAGCAGTTCTTC.

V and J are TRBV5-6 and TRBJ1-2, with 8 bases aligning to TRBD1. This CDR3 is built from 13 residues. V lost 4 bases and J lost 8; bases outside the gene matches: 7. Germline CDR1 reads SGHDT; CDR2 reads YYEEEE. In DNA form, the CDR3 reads TGTGCCAGCAGCCTCGGGACAGGAGGAGGCTACACCTTC. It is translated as CASSLGTGGGYTF.

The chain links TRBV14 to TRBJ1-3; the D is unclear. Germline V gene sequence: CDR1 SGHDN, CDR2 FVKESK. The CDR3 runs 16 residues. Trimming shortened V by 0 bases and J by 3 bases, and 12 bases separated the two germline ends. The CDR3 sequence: CASSQDLGGVGNTIYF. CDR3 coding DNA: TGTGCCAGCAGCCAAGATCTAGGAGGAGTTGGAAACACCATATATTTT.

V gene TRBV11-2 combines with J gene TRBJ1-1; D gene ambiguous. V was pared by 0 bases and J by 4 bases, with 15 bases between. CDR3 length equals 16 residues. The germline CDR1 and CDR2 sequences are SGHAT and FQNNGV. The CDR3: CASSLDSGWGGTEAFF. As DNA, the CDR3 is TGTGCCAGCAGCTTAGATTCGGGTTGGGGAGGCACTGAAGCTTTCTTT.

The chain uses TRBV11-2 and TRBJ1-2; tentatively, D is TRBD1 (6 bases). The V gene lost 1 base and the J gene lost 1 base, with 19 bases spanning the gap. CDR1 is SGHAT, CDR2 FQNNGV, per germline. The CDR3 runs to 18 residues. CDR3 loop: CASSLGRVTGLRNYGYTF. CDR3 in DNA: TGTGCCAGCAGCTTAGGCCGGGTCACAGGGCTGCGTAACTATGGCTACACCTTC. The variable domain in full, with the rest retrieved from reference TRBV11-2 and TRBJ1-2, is EAGVAQSPRYKIIEKRQSVAFWCNPISGHATLYWYQQILGQGPKLLIQFQNNGVVDDSQLPKDRFSAERLKGVDSTLKIQPAKLEDSAVYLCASSLGRVTGLRNYGYTFGSGTRLTVV.

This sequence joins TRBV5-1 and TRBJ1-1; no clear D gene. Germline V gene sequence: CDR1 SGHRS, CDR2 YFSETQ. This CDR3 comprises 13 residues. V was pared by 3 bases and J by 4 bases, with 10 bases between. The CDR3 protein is CASSSRGGTEAFF. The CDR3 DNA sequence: TGCGCCAGCAGCTCCCGGGGAGGCACTGAAGCTTTCTTT.

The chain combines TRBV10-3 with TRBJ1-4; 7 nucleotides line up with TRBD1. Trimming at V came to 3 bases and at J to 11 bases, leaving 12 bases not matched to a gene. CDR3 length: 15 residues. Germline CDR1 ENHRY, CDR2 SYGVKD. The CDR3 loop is CAISDIGGGLNKLFF. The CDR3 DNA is TGTGCCATCAGTGATATAGGGGGCGGTTTGAATAAACTGTTTTTT.

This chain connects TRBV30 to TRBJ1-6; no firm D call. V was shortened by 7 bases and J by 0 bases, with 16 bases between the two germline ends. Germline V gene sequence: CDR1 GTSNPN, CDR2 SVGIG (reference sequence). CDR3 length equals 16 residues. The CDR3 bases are TGTGCCTACCTACTTGGGAGGAGCTCCTATAATTCACCCCTCCACTTT. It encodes CAYLLGRSSYNSPLHF.

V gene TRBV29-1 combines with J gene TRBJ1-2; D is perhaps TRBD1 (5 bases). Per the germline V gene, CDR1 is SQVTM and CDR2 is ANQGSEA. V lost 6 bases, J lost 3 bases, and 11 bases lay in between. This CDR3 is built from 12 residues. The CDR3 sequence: CSVGVGDYGYTF. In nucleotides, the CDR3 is TGCAGCGTGGGAGTAGGGGACTATGGCTACACCTTC.

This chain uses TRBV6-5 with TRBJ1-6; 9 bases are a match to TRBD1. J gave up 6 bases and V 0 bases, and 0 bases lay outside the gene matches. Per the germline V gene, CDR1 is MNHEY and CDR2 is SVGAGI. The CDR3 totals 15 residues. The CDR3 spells CASSYSGQGNSPLHF. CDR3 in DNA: TGTGCCAGCAGTTACTCGGGACAGGGTAATTCACCCCTCCACTTT.

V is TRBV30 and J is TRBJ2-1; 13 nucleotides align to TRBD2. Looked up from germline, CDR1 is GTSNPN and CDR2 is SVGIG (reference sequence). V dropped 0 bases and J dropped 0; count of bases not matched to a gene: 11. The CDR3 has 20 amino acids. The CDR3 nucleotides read TGTGCCTGGAGTGTATCCAGACTAGCGGGAGGATCAAGCTCCTACAATGAGCAGTTCTTC. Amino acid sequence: CAWSVSRLAGGSSSYNEQFF.

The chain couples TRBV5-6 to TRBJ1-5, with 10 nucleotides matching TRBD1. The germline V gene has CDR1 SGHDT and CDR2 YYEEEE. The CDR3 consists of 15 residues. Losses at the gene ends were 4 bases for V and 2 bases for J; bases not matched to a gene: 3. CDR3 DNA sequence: TGTGCCAGCAGCGACAGGGGGCGAGGCAATCAGCCCCAGCATTTT. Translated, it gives CASSDRGRGNQPQHF.

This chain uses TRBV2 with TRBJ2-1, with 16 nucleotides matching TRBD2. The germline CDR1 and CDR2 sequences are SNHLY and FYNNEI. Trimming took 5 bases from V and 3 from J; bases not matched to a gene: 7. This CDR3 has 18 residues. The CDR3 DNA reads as TGTGCCAGCAGTCACGGGACTAGCGGGGGGGCCATCTACAATGAGCAGTTCTTC. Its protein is CASSHGTSGGAIYNEQFF.

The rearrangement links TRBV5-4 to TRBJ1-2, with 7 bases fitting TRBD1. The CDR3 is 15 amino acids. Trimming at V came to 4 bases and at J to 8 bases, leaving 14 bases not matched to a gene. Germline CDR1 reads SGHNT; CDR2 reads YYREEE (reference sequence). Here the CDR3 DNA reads TGTGCCAGCAGCCTCAGGTCAGGGGGACTAAAGGGCTACACCTTC. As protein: CASSLRSGGLKGYTF.